This TCR beta chain was documented in a study of cytomegalovirus exposure and HLA in healthy donors. Whole-study findings and limits: Some TCR beta chains (more than 150 of them) were listed as cytomegalovirus-associated. A previous analysis found most TCR beta V segments productive roughly 90% or roughly 30% of the time.

Germline-derived CDR1 and CDR2 are SGHDN and FVKESK. The CDR3 covers 16 residues. V was clipped by 4 bases and J by 0 bases; unmatched bases: 6. Vbeta (60) and Jbeta (13) primers were used in the PCR. Produced via immunoSEQ multiplex PCR; TCRdb's table is partial and in-frame only. The table records 68,000 or so clones, around four fifths of them present only once. With respect to this clone: Its antigen is not identified.

The source of this sequence is a woman aged 25 to 39 in good health and CMV-seronegative. Sequenced sample: PBMCs. The rearrangement links TRBV14 to TRBJ2-7, with 10 bases aligning to TRBD2. The CDR3 DNA reads TGTGCCAGCAGCCGCGGGACTAGCGCAAGCTCCTACGAGCAGTACTTC. It encodes CASSRGTSASSYEQYF.